This T cell receptor beta chain comes out of a study of blood T cell repertoires in COVID-19. In the study overall: The analysed material was cDNA or gDNA that came from T cells, B-cell-depleted T cells, or PBMCs.

Original handling: Amplification of reference gene primers was used by the study to estimate nucleated cell counts. Using immunoSEQ multiplex PCR, the repertoire was profiled, and TCRdb retains in-frame clones only, with some absent. That table is the source of V, J and clone size, and D and trimming were worked out from the DNA. This sample has about 140,000 clones, with more than 75% found just once. The CDR3 runs to 11 residues. V lost 0 bases, J lost 6 bases, and 4 bases lay in between. Germline V gene lookup returns CDR1 SGHRS and CDR2 YFSETQ. The sample taken for sequencing was peripheral blood. V usage is TRBV5-1 and J usage is TRBJ2-7; D remains ambiguous. The receptor was isolated from a human donor in a cohort sampled during active COVID-19. This CDR3 is CASSLAVEQYF. In nucleotides, the CDR3 is TGCGCCAGCAGCTTGGCCGTCGAGCAGTACTTC.